This record concerns one TCR beta chain sequence. The antigen remains unidentified. Researchers reported sorting CD4+ naive, central memory, regulatory and stem cell-like memory cells via CD45RO/CCR7/CD25/CD127/CD95/CD27. cDNA synthesis used the whole RNA isolate, giving expressed TCRB sequences. Sequencing was performed with immunoSEQ multiplex PCR; in TCRdb, only in-frame clones are kept and a portion is missing. This table has about 650,000 clones, 12% appearing once. Germline CDR1 reads SGDLS; CDR2 reads YYNGEE. The germline V and J ends were trimmed by 2 bases and 6 bases, with 12 bases remaining between them. This CDR3 has 14 residues. These data belong to a study of beta chain features in type 1 diabetes. Study outcomes and limitations: Type 1 diabetes patients had TCRB CDR3s that were shorter (moderately but significantly so) in all four CD4+ subsets. Naive, central memory and Treg TCRB repertoires seemed to resemble each other more closely in patients than they did in healthy donors. The study left unresolved whether HLA type influences TCRB rearrangement.

The receptor was derived from a man aged 25 to 45 with type 1 diabetes. Sequencing was carried out using naive CD4+ T cells from blood. The V call is TRBV9, the J call TRBJ2-1; D is ambiguous. CDR3 amino acids: CASSVEVWGNEQFF. The CDR3 DNA is TGTGCCAGCAGCGTCGAGGTCTGGGGCAATGAGCAGTTCTTC.